The 14 T cell receptor beta chains below were found in one sample sequenced in a study of sequential checkpoint blockade in melanoma. The treatment is: randomized to nivolumab then ipilimumab (arm A) or the reverse (arm B). Profiling relied on immunoSEQ multiplex PCR, and the TCRdb table lists in-frame clones only, not all of them. The sample lists over 8,500 clones, roughly 63% seen once, with 41% in the top ten. The sequences come from CD8+ T cells sorted from blood (inferred from file names), collected from a patient given nivolumab and ipilimumab in sequence. The source is a human donor with melanoma.

This clone was detected a few times. The V call is TRBV19, the J call TRBJ2-7; D is uncertain. CDR1 is LNHDA and CDR2 is SQIVND in the germline V gene (reference sequence). The CDR3 is 12 amino acids. The germline V and J ends were trimmed by 5 bases and 2 bases, with 7 bases remaining between them. The CDR3 bases are TGTGCCAGTAGTGGAGATACCTACGAGCAGTACTTC. This encodes CASSGDTYEQYF.

This rearrangement joins TRBV19 to TRBJ2-2, with 9 bases matching TRBD2. Looked up from germline, CDR1 is LNHDA and CDR2 is SQIVND (reference sequence). V dropped 3 bases and J dropped 6; count of bases not matched to a gene: 5. This CDR3 has 15 amino acids. Here the CDR3 reads CASSIPEREAGELFF. The DNA of the CDR3 is TGTGCCAGTAGTATTCCTGAGCGGGAGGCCGGGGAGCTGTTTTTT.

This clone has just a few counts. The chain combines TRBV5-1 with TRBJ2-3; a weak D match, TRBD2 (6 bases). The germline CDR1 and CDR2 sequences are SGHRS and YFSETQ. Trimming took off 2 bases at V and 1 base at J, with 11 bases between the two ends. This CDR3 is built from 15 residues. The CDR3 reads CASSLMGGGTDTQYF. The CDR3 region has the DNA TGCGCCAGCAGCTTAATGGGCGGGGGCACAGATACGCAGTATTTT.

The genes are TRBV27 and TRBJ1-1, with 8 nucleotides matching TRBD1. Germline values: CDR1 MNHEY, CDR2 SMNVEV (reference sequence). This CDR3 is 13 amino acids long. Germline trimming cut 10 bases from V and 5 bases from J; bases unmatched to any gene: 9. CDR3 sequence (DNA): TGTGCCACCAAGGACAGGGTGCGTACTGAAGCTTTCTTT. This gives the protein CATKDRVRTEAFF.

The chain recombines TRBV4-2 with TRBJ2-5, with a tentative D call TRBD2 (6 bases). Germline CDR1 LGHNA, CDR2 YNFKEQ. CDR3 length: 15 residues. V was clipped by 3 bases and J by 5 bases, with 16 bases between them. The CDR3 region is CASSQFTGRGETQYF. For the CDR3, the DNA is TGTGCCAGCAGCCAGTTTACCGGGAGAGGGGAGACCCAGTACTTC.

The chain recombines TRBV27 with TRBJ2-1, with 11 bases matching TRBD2. The J segment lost 4 bases and the V segment lost 3 bases, leaving 5 bases of the junction unmatched. Germline loops: CDR1 MNHEY, CDR2 SMNVEV (reference sequence). This CDR3 region has 16 residues. CDR3 amino acids: CASSFLAGGSYNEQFF. The CDR3, as DNA: TGTGCCAGCAGTTTCCTAGCGGGAGGATCTTACAATGAGCAGTTCTTC.

Only a few counts were recorded for this clone. This sequence joins TRBV6-1 and TRBJ2-1; D may be TRBD1 (5 bases). CDR1 is MNHNS and CDR2 is SASEGT in the germline V gene. Deletions cut 4 bases from V and 10 bases from J, with 17 bases between. The CDR3 covers 14 residues. CDR3 protein: CASSGILTGDEQFF. CDR3 DNA: TGTGCCAGCAGTGGTATCCTTACAGGAGACGAGCAGTTCTTC.

The V and J genes are TRBV9 and TRBJ2-7; 8 nucleotides line up with TRBD2. V shed 0 bases, J shed 2 bases, and the junction held 4 bases outside the gene matches. The CDR3 consists of 15 residues. Germline CDR1 SGDLS, CDR2 YYNGEE. The CDR3 spells CASSVAGGGAYEQYF. The CDR3 DNA reads as TGTGCCAGCAGCGTAGCGGGAGGGGGGGCCTACGAGCAGTACTTC.

CDR3 DNA: TGTGCCAGCAGCTTAAACAGGGGGAAAAATCAGCCCCAGCATTTT. Translated: CASSLNRGKNQPQHF. The V call is TRBV7-8, the J call TRBJ1-5, with 8 bases that match TRBD1. The germline V gene has CDR1 SGHVS and CDR2 FQNEAQ. V lost 2 bases, J lost 4 bases, and 4 bases stayed unmatched. This CDR3 has 15 amino acids.

The rearrangement links TRBV28 to TRBJ2-5; 11 bases are a match to TRBD2. With 4 bases clipped from V and 5 bases from J, the junction kept 6 bases outside the gene matches. Germline V CDR1 and CDR2: MDHEN, SYDVKM. The CDR3 runs to 15 residues. The CDR3 here is CASSSSGGSKETQYF. The CDR3 DNA reads as TGTGCCAGCAGTTCTAGCGGGGGGTCCAAGGAGACCCAGTACTTC. The full variable domain, with the rest looked up from reference TRBV28 and TRBJ2-5, is DVKVTQSSRYLVKRTGEKVFLECVQDMDHENMFWYRQDPGLGLRLIYFSYDVKMKEKGDIPEGYSVSREKKERFSLILESASTNQTSMYLCASSSSGGSKETQYFGPGTRLLVL.

This chain connects TRBV2 to TRBJ1-5; no clear D gene. CDR1 and CDR2 from the germline V gene are SNHLY and FYNNEI. There are 15 residues in the CDR3. The V gene lost 0 bases and the J gene lost 3 bases, with 9 bases spanning the gap. The CDR3 loop is CASSEARRNNQPQHF. The CDR3 bases are TGTGCCAGCAGTGAAGCGCGGCGGAACAATCAGCCCCAGCATTTT.

The rearrangement uses TRBV9 and TRBJ1-1; 8 positions agree with TRBD1. This CDR3 contains 16 residues. Trimming at V came to 5 bases and at J to 4 bases, leaving 13 bases not matched to a gene. The germline V gene has CDR1 SGDLS and CDR2 YYNGEE. The DNA for the CDR3 is TGTGCCAGCAGTGACTCCTTAGACAGGGGAGGCACTGAAGCTTTCTTT. As protein: CASSDSLDRGGTEAFF.

The J gene is TRBJ2-1, the V gene TRBV7-3; D is possibly TRBD2 (6 bases). The CDR3 is 15 residues long. Per germline, CDR1 SGHTA and CDR2 FQGTGA. Trimming took off 1 base at V and 4 bases at J, with 11 bases between the two ends. The CDR3 is CASSLMASAYNEQFF. The CDR3 region has the DNA TGTGCCAGCAGCTTAATGGCTAGCGCGTACAATGAGCAGTTCTTC.

By its share, this clone is medium-sized (0.01 to 0.1%). The rearrangement joins TRBV4-2 to TRBJ1-3; weak D call: TRBD1 (5 bases). V lost 0 bases to trimming and J lost 1 base, with 10 bases between them. The CDR3 totals 16 residues. From germline, CDR1 is LGHNA and CDR2 YNFKEQ. The CDR3 sequence: CASSQEEGSSGNTIYF. The CDR3 DNA reads as TGTGCCAGCAGCCAAGAGGAGGGGTCGTCTGGAAACACCATATATTTT.